The clone carrying this TCR beta chain occurred many times. Via MiXCR, TCRdb re-called the PCR reads. This table has tens of thousands of clones, roughly a quarter appearing once. The sample comes from a study of metastatic and nonmetastatic thyroid tumors. Overall study context: Repertoires of blood and of tissue (tumor or nodule) from malignant and benign thyroid patients were compared.

V shed 5 bases and J 7 bases; nucleotides not matched to a gene: 5. This CDR3 is built from 13 residues. Patients underwent thyroid surgery, and none had received any treatment before it. The chain combines TRBV12-3 or TRBV12-4 with TRBJ1-5, with 7 positions matching TRBD1. The specimen sequenced was blood. This receptor was taken from a female donor with papillary thyroid cancer or a benign thyroid nodule (not recorded which). Some clones in this sample may be carry-over from other donors' samples. Here the CDR3 reads CASSQGGSQPQHF. The CDR3 DNA sequence: TGTGCCAGCAGTCAGGGGGGGTCGCAGCCCCAGCATTTT.